This TCR beta chain stems from a study of intratumoral heterogeneity in liver cancer. About the study as a whole: Across the full roughly 14-patient cohort, most patients were male and a median age of around 63 years was recorded. The study combined RNA-seq, DNA sequencing, TCR-seq and SNP array data from multiple regions of hepatocellular carcinoma specimens to study intratumor heterogeneity. The full cohort included 71 multiregional samples from roughly 14 HCC patients, consisting of fewer than 55 tumoral regions and some 20 adjacent nontumoral regions.

TCR beta chain CDR3 regions were sequenced from genomic DNA using the immunoSEQ assay. Rearranged VDJ segments were amplified with primers that anneal to V and J segments. The published analysis was carried out like this. The ImmunoSeq Analyzer software was used to calculate clonality and richness metrics. Differentially abundant clones between regions were identified using Fisher's exact test plus a beta-binomial method for added stringency. This immuneACCESS table, as held by TCRdb, lists in-frame sequences with V and J called but not all clones. Of the missing ones, under half trace to an unresolved V gene in checked studies; the others have no known cause. From that table come the V and J calls and clone size; the DNA was used to work out D and trimming. This sample comprises some 21,000 clones, about two thirds of them detected only once. 15% to 20% of the sample lies in the top ten. Inclusive of the bounding cysteine and phenylalanine, the CDR3 is 14 residues long. CDR3 DNA only is kept here, 42 bases in frame from base 1. The trim is 0 bases for V and 5 bases for J, with a gap of 13 bases between the germline ends. The germline V gene (reference sequence) gives CDR1 as GTSNPN and CDR2 as SVGIG.

What the study reported, not specific to this receptor: Limitations acknowledged by the authors included a relatively low number of patients and under-sampled representation of tumor-infiltrating lymphocytes.

As concerns this clone: The specificity of this receptor is unknown. The sample holds no much larger clone one base away, and base qualities are not on file.

All patients had early-stage hepatocellular carcinoma and received no therapy before surgical resection. Sampled areas lacked macroscopic evidence of necrosis or hemorrhage. Multiple regions from two patients underwent TCR sequencing (ImmunoSeq). Frozen resection tissue samples were collected at a distance of at least 1 cm from each other. Samples labelled N came from nontumoral liver tissue adjacent to the tumor. Genomic DNA was isolated from bulk tissue with the DNeasy blood and tissue kit. Rearrangement joined TRBV30 to TRBJ1-2; the D gene remains uncertain. This receptor was identified in a woman aged 70-85 years with hepatocellular carcinoma. Sequencing was performed on tumor-adjacent normal tissue, taken before any cancer treatment. The DNA is as follows: TGTGCCTGGAGTGTAGATGGGCTAGAGTATGGCTACACCTTC. This yields the protein CAWSVDGLEYGYTF.